This T cell receptor beta chain was captured in a study of shared clonotypes between healthy human individuals. Overall study context: Samples came from a couple of female and a few male donors aged 18 to 49. Study-wide findings and caveats: Non-shared clonotypes showed lower generation probabilities than clonotypes common to all four donors. A few donors had around 5% of their naive CD4 clonotypes in common.

The count of this clone is one. Its specificity is unknown. This sample also contains other DNA sequences that code for the same CDR3. This CDR3 is built from 13 residues. V shed 3 bases and J shed 2 bases, with 8 bases lying between them. Germline V CDR1 and CDR2: SGHTA, FQGNSA. Sorted-subset replicate PCRs used about 200 ng DNA, approximately 33,000 T cell genomes. The table came from immunoSEQ multiplex PCR; TCRdb's copy has only in-frame clones and leaves some out. The sample yields some 2.4 million clones, 93% seen once. What was sequenced was naive CD4+ T cells from PBMCs. The subset is: CD45RA+ positively selected. The sequence was obtained from a man younger than 30 in good health. Some clones in this sample may be carry-over from other donors' samples. The chain couples TRBV7-2 to TRBJ2-7; D is undetermined. The CDR3 DNA is TGTGCCAGCAGCTTTAGTAGAGCCTACGAGCAGTACTTC. Its translation: CASSFSRAYEQYF. Combining the CDR3 with reference TRBV7-2 and TRBJ2-7 gives the whole variable domain GAGVSQSPSNKVTEKGKDVELRCDPISGHTALYWYRQSLGQGLEFLIYFQGNSAPDKSGLPSDRFSAERTGGSVSTLTIQRTQQEDSAVYLCASSFSRAYEQYFGPGTRLTVT.